This T cell receptor beta chain was recorded in a study of T cell clonotyping in hematopoietic cell transplantation. Trimming removed 0 bases from V and 4 bases from J; junction bases left unmatched: 8. The CDR3 is 17 residues long. Germline CDR1 reads SEHNR; CDR2 reads FQNEAQ (reference sequence). The assay was immunoSEQ multiplex PCR, and TCRdb's table has in-frame clones only and misses some. The data hold about 18,000 clones, with around 85% observed a single time. This receptor was identified in a man in his sixties in good health. Some clones in this sample may be carry-over from other donors' samples. V gene TRBV7-9 combines with J gene TRBJ1-4, with TRBD1 matching 7 bases. The sequenced sample consisted of peripheral blood mononuclear cells. CDR3 nucleotide sequence: TGTGCCAGCAGCTTAGCGATGGACAGGATATTTAATGAAAAACTGTTTTTT. It translates to CASSLAMDRIFNEKLFF. The full variable domain, completed using reference TRBV7-9 and TRBJ1-4, is DTGVSQNPRHKITKRGQNVTFRCDPISEHNRLYWYRQTLGQGPEFLTYFQNEAQLEKSRLLSDRFSAERPKGSFSTLEIQRTEQGDSAMYLCASSLAMDRIFNEKLFFGSGTQLSVL.